This note documents a single T cell receptor beta chain sequence. This sample was included in a study of blood T cell repertoires in COVID-19. Across the whole study: COVID-19 samples, acute and convalescent, were from the United States, Italy and Spain.

Libraries were prepared by immunoSEQ multiplex PCR; TCRdb keeps only in-frame clonotypes and omits some of them. Here the sample spans around 120,000 clones, under 85% being singletons. What was sequenced was peripheral blood. This receptor was obtained from a middle-aged man with active or convalescent COVID-19.

CDR3 DNA sequence: TGTGCCAGCAGTCATCAACAGGGTTCTGGGGCCAACGTCCTGACTTTC. This codes for CASSHQQGSGANVLTF. This chain connects TRBV5-5 to TRBJ2-6; perhaps TRBD1 as D (6 bases). Germline CDR1 SGHKS, CDR2 YYEKEE (reference sequence). The CDR3 extends over 16 amino acids. V was cut by 5 bases and J by 1 base, with 13 bases left in between. The variable domain in full, with the rest retrieved from reference TRBV5-5 and TRBJ2-6, is DAGVTQSPTHLIKTRGQQVTLRCSPISGHKSVSWYQQVLGQGPQFIFQYYEKEERGRGNFPDRFSARQFPNYSSELNVNALLLGDSALYLCASSHQQGSGANVLTFGAGSRLTVL.